A selection of T cell receptor beta chains follows, all from one sample in a study of Ad26.COV2.S vaccination and SARS-CoV-2 variants. TCRdb's copy holds only in-frame clones and misses some; the assay was immunoSEQ multiplex PCR. The repertoire consists of around 350,000 clones, with 92% occurring once and the leading ten covering around 4%. This sample comprised peripheral blood, obtained after recovery from COVID-19. These receptors were taken from a human donor who had recovered from COVID-19. Both conserved end residues are part of each CDR3. Each record gives: clone size, J gene, V gene, D gene, CDR3 protein, CDR3 DNA. A D gene is named only where the DNA matches it firmly. Clone size is shown for a subset of rows, as once, few, many or a class of expanded clone.

size: -; J: TRBJ2-1; V: TRBV2; D: TRBD2; CDR3: CASSETGLTRNNEQFF; DNA: TGTGCCAGCAGTGAAACGGGACTAACTAGAAACAATGAGCAGTTCTTC
size: -; J: TRBJ2-3; V: TRBV12-3/TRBV12-4; D: -; CDR3: CASSGPDTQYF; DNA: TGTGCCAGCTCCGGCCCAGATACGCAGTATTTT
size: -; J: TRBJ2-3; V: TRBV3-1/TRBV3-2; D: TRBD2; CDR3: CASSQAPGSGTSGIRGTQYF; DNA: TGTGCCAGCAGCCAAGCGCCCGGCTCCGGGACTAGCGGGATCCGCGGTACGCAGTATTTT
size: -; J: TRBJ2-7; V: TRBV23-1; D: TRBD1; CDR3: CASSQSGDRFQYEQYF; DNA: TGCGCCAGCAGTCAATCGGGGGACAGGTTTCAATACGAGCAGTACTTC
size: -; J: TRBJ1-2; V: TRBV10-1; D: -; CDR3: CASSEKRTDIYGYTF; DNA: TGCGCCAGCAGTGAGAAGCGGACGGATATCTATGGCTACACCTTC
size: -; J: TRBJ2-7; V: TRBV6-5; D: TRBD2; CDR3: CASTGSGAYEQYF; DNA: TGTGCCAGCACGGGTAGCGGGGCCTACGAGCAGTACTTC
size: -; J: TRBJ1-2; V: TRBV9; D: TRBD1; CDR3: CASSPGTAPDYGYTF; DNA: TGTGCCAGCAGCCCCGGGACAGCTCCCGACTATGGCTACACCTTC
size: -; J: TRBJ2-7; V: TRBV6-5; D: TRBD1; CDR3: CATETGTGGVEQYF; DNA: TGTGCCACCGAAACCGGGACAGGGGGAGTCGAGCAGTACTTC
size: -; J: TRBJ1-1; V: TRBV25-1; D: -; CDR3: CASSALQMNTEAFF; DNA: TGTGCCAGCAGTGCCTTACAGATGAACACTGAAGCTTTCTTT
size: -; J: TRBJ1-2; V: TRBV19; D: -; CDR3: CASSIQEHYGYTF; DNA: TGTGCCAGTAGTATTCAAGAGCATTATGGCTACACCTTC
size: -; J: TRBJ1-2; V: TRBV5-6; D: TRBD1; CDR3: CASSFRDSLGGYTF; DNA: TGTGCCAGCAGCTTCCGGGACAGTCTGGGTGGCTACACCTTC
size: -; J: TRBJ1-1; V: TRBV18; D: -; CDR3: CASSPWRGVNTEAFF; DNA: TGTGCCAGCTCACCTTGGCGGGGAGTTAACACTGAAGCTTTCTTT
size: -; J: TRBJ2-1; V: TRBV7-6; D: -; CDR3: CASSSSPEQGLNEQFF; DNA: TGTGCCAGCAGTTCGTCGCCGGAACAGGGCTTGAATGAGCAGTTCTTC
size: -; J: TRBJ2-3; V: TRBV5-4; D: TRBD2; CDR3: CASSLAGGAADTQYF; DNA: TGTGCCAGCAGCTTGGCGGGGGGGGCTGCAGATACGCAGTATTTT
size: -; J: TRBJ2-4; V: TRBV6-2/TRBV6-3; D: -; CDR3: CASSYEGVVTKNIQYF; DNA: TGTGCCAGCAGTTATGAAGGGGTGGTGACCAAAAACATTCAGTACTTC
size: -; J: TRBJ1-2; V: TRBV6-5; D: -; CDR3: CASSRSRGGAHGYTF; DNA: TGTGCCAGCAGTCGTTCAAGGGGGGGCGCCCATGGCTACACCTTC
size: -; J: TRBJ1-5; V: TRBV13; D: -; CDR3: CASSWGSNQPQHF; DNA: TGTGCCAGCAGTTGGGGGAGCAATCAGCCCCAGCATTTT
size: -; J: TRBJ2-7; V: TRBV4-1; D: -; CDR3: CASSLASGYEQYF; DNA: TGCGCCAGCAGCTTGGCGTCAGGCTACGAGCAGTACTTC
size: -; J: TRBJ2-3; V: TRBV24-1; D: TRBD2; CDR3: CATSESFGAGGRSDTQYF; DNA: TGTGCCACCAGTGAGTCCTTCGGAGCGGGGGGGCGCTCAGATACGCAGTATTTT
size: -; J: TRBJ2-7; V: TRBV4-1; D: TRBD1; CDR3: CASSQPGGQGYEQYF; DNA: TGCGCCAGCAGCCAACCAGGGGGACAGGGGTACGAGCAGTACTTC
size: -; J: TRBJ2-7; V: TRBV6-5; D: TRBD1; CDR3: CASIGTGGTYEQYF; DNA: TGTGCCAGCATTGGGACAGGGGGCACCTACGAGCAGTACTTC
size: -; J: TRBJ2-7; V: TRBV7-9; D: TRBD2; CDR3: CASSLSQTSGGFDEQYF; DNA: TGTGCCAGCAGCTTATCACAGACTAGCGGGGGGTTCGACGAGCAGTACTTC
size: -; J: TRBJ1-2; V: TRBV6-5; D: -; CDR3: CASSYWGNGYTF; DNA: TGTGCCAGCAGTTATTGGGGTAATGGCTACACCTTC
size: few; J: TRBJ1-6; V: TRBV5-1; D: -; CDR3: CASSLALDGSPLHF; DNA: TGCGCCAGCAGCTTGGCATTAGACGGTTCACCCCTCCACTTT
size: -; J: TRBJ2-3; V: TRBV12-3/TRBV12-4; D: -; CDR3: CASSLVTADTQYF; DNA: TGTGCCAGCAGTTTAGTTACAGCAGATACGCAGTATTTT
size: -; J: TRBJ2-3; V: TRBV3-1/TRBV3-2; D: TRBD2; CDR3: CASSQDPTQRGPDRDTQYF; DNA: TGTGCCAGCAGCCAGGACCCCACACAGCGGGGGCCAGACCGGGATACGCAGTATTTT
size: -; J: TRBJ2-3; V: TRBV23-1; D: TRBD1; CDR3: CASSQSSDRIPSTDTQYF; DNA: TGCGCCAGCAGTCAATCGTCGGACAGGATCCCTAGCACAGATACGCAGTATTTT
size: -; J: TRBJ1-6; V: TRBV18; D: -; CDR3: CASSPGQRNSPLHF; DNA: TGTGCCAGCTCACCAGGTCAGAGAAATTCACCCCTCCACTTT
size: -; J: TRBJ2-7; V: TRBV29-1; D: -; CDR3: CSVIRGEQYF; DNA: TGCAGCGTTATTCGAGGCGAGCAGTACTTC
size: -; J: TRBJ1-3; V: TRBV27; D: TRBD1; CDR3: CASSSFRTGYGNTIYF; DNA: TGTGCCAGCAGTTCCTTCCGGACAGGGTACGGGAACACCATATATTTT
size: -; J: TRBJ2-5; V: TRBV27; D: -; CDR3: CASSPYPGDQETQYF; DNA: TGTGCCAGCAGTCCTTATCCCGGCGACCAAGAGACCCAGTACTTC
size: -; J: TRBJ2-2; V: TRBV6-2/TRBV6-3; D: -; CDR3: CASSSINTGELFF; DNA: TGTGCCAGCAGTTCAATTAACACCGGGGAGCTGTTTTTT